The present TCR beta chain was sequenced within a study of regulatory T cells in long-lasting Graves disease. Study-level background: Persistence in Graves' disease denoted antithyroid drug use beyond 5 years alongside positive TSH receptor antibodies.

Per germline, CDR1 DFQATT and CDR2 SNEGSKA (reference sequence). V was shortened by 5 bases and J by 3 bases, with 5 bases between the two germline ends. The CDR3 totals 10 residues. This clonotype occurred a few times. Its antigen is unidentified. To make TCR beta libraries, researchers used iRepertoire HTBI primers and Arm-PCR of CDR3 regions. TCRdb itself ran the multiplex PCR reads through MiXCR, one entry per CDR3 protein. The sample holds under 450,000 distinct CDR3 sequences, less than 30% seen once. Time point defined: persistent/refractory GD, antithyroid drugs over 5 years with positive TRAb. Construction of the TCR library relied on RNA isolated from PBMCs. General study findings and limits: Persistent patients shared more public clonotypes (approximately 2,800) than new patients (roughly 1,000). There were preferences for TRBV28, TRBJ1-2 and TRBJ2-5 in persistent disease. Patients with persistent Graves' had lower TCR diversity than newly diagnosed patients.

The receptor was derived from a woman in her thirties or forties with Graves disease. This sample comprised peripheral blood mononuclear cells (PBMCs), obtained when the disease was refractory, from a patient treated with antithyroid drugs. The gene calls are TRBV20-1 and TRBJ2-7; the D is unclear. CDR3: CSAGFYEQYF. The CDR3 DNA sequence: TGCAGTGCTGGATTCTACGAGCAGTACTTC.